These T cell receptor beta chains were read from a single sample in a study of blood T cell repertoires in COVID-19. Clones were read by immunoSEQ multiplex PCR, and TCRdb kept only the in-frame ones, dropping some. This sample has approximately 130,000 clones, with approximately 84% found just once. The sequencing input was peripheral blood. Every receptor here comes from a human donor in a cohort sampled during active COVID-19. Each CDR3 is given with its conserved first and last residue. The order of the fields is CDR3 protein, CDR3 DNA, clone size, J gene, CDR3 length, D gene, V gene. A D gene is named only where the DNA matches it firmly. The size field is filled for only some rows; it gives once, few, many or a size class.

CASSMVDRVNSPLHF TGTGCCAGTAGTATGGTGGACAGGGTAAATTCACCCCTCCACTTT - TRBJ1-6 15 TRBD1 TRBV19
CASSLVRAIAGRTDTQYF TGCGCCAGCAGCTTGGTCCGGGCGATAGCGGGGCGCACAGATACGCAGTATTTT - TRBJ2-3 18 TRBD2 TRBV5-1
CASSLSGGVTGELFF TGTGCCAGTAGTCTTAGCGGGGGGGTTACCGGGGAGCTGTTTTTT once TRBJ2-2 15 TRBD2 TRBV19
CASRTGQGFTSPLHF TGTGCCAGCAGAACAGGACAGGGTTTCACTTCACCCCTCCACTTT - TRBJ1-6 15 TRBD1 TRBV6-5
CAWSAGDNQPQHF TGTGCCTGGAGTGCGGGGGACAATCAGCCCCAGCATTTT - TRBJ1-5 13 - TRBV30
CASTRAALAEQYF TGTGCCAGCACCCGAGCTGCACTAGCGGAGCAGTACTTC - TRBJ2-7 13 TRBD2 TRBV6-5
CASSPGTSGGGRQFF TGTGCCAGCAGCCCCGGGACTAGCGGGGGGGGCAGGCAGTTCTTC few TRBJ2-1 15 TRBD2 TRBV7-9
CASSLGQSYGYTF TGTGCCAGCAGCCTAGGACAGTCCTATGGCTACACCTTC - TRBJ1-2 13 - TRBV2
CASSLRSPGLEHEQYF TGCGCCAGCAGCTTGCGTTCCCCGGGACTTGAACACGAGCAGTACTTC - TRBJ2-7 16 - TRBV5-1
CASSPALAGGPGELFF TGTGCCAGCAGCCCCGCACTAGCGGGGGGGCCCGGGGAGCTGTTTTTT - TRBJ2-2 16 TRBD2 TRBV5-4
CASSLAGTGQGETQYF TGCGCCAGCAGCTTGGCCGGGACAGGGCAGGGAGAGACCCAGTACTTC once TRBJ2-5 16 TRBD1 TRBV5-1
CASSSSDRSNEKLFF TGTGCCAGCAGCTCGTCGGACAGAAGTAATGAAAAACTGTTTTTT - TRBJ1-4 15 - TRBV7-7
CASSVGGRANEQFF TGTGCCAGCAGCGTAGGCGGGAGGGCCAATGAGCAGTTCTTC once TRBJ2-1 14 TRBD2 TRBV9
CASSEARDSSYGYTF TGTGCCAGCAGTGAAGCTCGGGACAGCTCCTATGGCTACACCTTC - TRBJ1-2 15 TRBD1 TRBV6-1
CASSPLAGGYIQYF TGTGCCAGCAGTCCCTTAGCGGGGGGTTACATTCAGTACTTC few TRBJ2-4 14 TRBD2 TRBV27
CASSPQGIMYTYEQYF TGTGCCAGCAGCCCCCAGGGGATTATGTACACCTACGAGCAGTACTTC - TRBJ2-7 16 - TRBV7-8
CASSPGQGEGPQHF TGTGCCAGCTCACCAGGACAGGGTGAAGGGCCCCAGCATTTT - TRBJ1-5 14 TRBD1 TRBV18
CASGLGGGGGQGSYEQYF TGTGCTAGTGGTTTGGGAGGTGGGGGGGGACAGGGCTCCTACGAGCAGTACTTC - TRBJ2-7 18 TRBD1 TRBV12-5
CASSPSGGVGNEKLFF TGTGCCAGCAGCCCAAGCGGGGGCGTTGGGAATGAAAAACTGTTTTTT few TRBJ1-4 16 - TRBV7-8
CASSLSRGYEQYF TGTGCCAGCAGCCTTTCGCGGGGCTACGAGCAGTACTTC - TRBJ2-7 13 - TRBV3-1/TRBV3-2
CASSLAPFVGRGHCYEQYF TGTGCCAGCAGCTTAGCCCCCTTCGTGGGTAGGGGGCATTGCTACGAGCAGTACTTC - TRBJ2-7 19 TRBD1 TRBV11-3
CASSQGAGTPNSPLHF TGTGCCAGCAGCCAAGGGGCAGGGACTCCAAATTCACCCCTCCACTTT - TRBJ1-6 16 - TRBV3-1/TRBV3-2
CASQGSGGAADTQYF TGTGCCAGCCAAGGCAGCGGGGGGGCCGCAGATACGCAGTATTTT once TRBJ2-3 15 TRBD2 TRBV18
CASSVHGGSYEQYF TGTGCCAGCAGTGTCCACGGGGGTTCCTACGAGCAGTACTTC - TRBJ2-7 14 - TRBV2
CASSLAPDYWETQYF TGCGCCAGCAGCTTGGCCCCTGACTATTGGGAGACCCAGTACTTC - TRBJ2-5 15 - TRBV5-1
CASRGALSDIQYF TGTGCCAGCAGGGGGGCCCTAAGTGACATTCAGTACTTC - TRBJ2-4 13 - TRBV6-5
CASSFITGVHQPQHF TGTGCCAGCAGTTTTATTACGGGGGTCCATCAGCCCCAGCATTTT - TRBJ1-5 15 - TRBV28
CATQAGAYNEQFF TGTGCCACTCAAGCGGGGGCCTACAATGAGCAGTTCTTC - TRBJ2-1 13 TRBD2 TRBV27
CASSLRQGGISRTDTQYF TGTGCCAGCAGCTTGCGACAGGGAGGCATCAGCCGCACAGATACGCAGTATTTT - TRBJ2-3 18 - TRBV5-4
CASSSQLAGGRETQYF TGCGCCAGCAGCTCCCAACTAGCGGGGGGCCGGGAGACCCAGTACTTC - TRBJ2-5 16 TRBD2 TRBV5-1
CASSRGTGSRNTEAFF TGCGCCAGCAGCCGGGGGACTGGGAGCCGGAACACTGAAGCTTTCTTT - TRBJ1-1 16 - TRBV4-1
CATSPGEGLNYGYTF TGTGCCACCAGCCCCGGAGAGGGTCTAAACTATGGCTACACCTTC - TRBJ1-2 15 - TRBV15
CASSVTQGAGELFF TGTGCCAGCAGCGTAACACAGGGAGCCGGGGAGCTGTTTTTT - TRBJ2-2 14 - TRBV9
CATSDSDNYQPQHF TGTGCCACCAGTGATTCGGACAATTATCAGCCCCAGCATTTT - TRBJ1-5 14 - TRBV24-1
CVTTVSGANVLTF TGTGTTACCACGGTGTCTGGGGCCAACGTCCTGACTTTC - TRBJ2-6 13 - TRBV7-9
CASSIIAGGPEQFF TGTGCCAGTAGTATTATAGCGGGGGGGCCTGAGCAGTTCTTC - TRBJ2-1 14 TRBD2 TRBV19
CASSLGLAANTGELFF TGTGCCAGCAGCTTGGGACTAGCGGCCAACACCGGGGAGCTGTTTTTT - TRBJ2-2 16 TRBD2 TRBV5-6
CASSSTLSGGAGEQYF TGTGCCAGCAGCTCCACCCTTAGCGGGGGGGCGGGCGAGCAGTACTTC once TRBJ2-7 16 TRBD2 TRBV7-6
CASSLVKRGISSYEQYF TGTGCCAGCAGCTTAGTCAAGCGGGGGATCAGCTCCTACGAGCAGTACTTC few TRBJ2-7 17 TRBD2 TRBV7-2
CSVEKGERGNIQYF TGCAGCGTTGAAAAGGGAGAGAGAGGGAACATTCAGTACTTC - TRBJ2-4 14 - TRBV29-1
CASSIPGGTDTQYF TGTGCCAGTAGTATTCCCGGGGGCACAGATACGCAGTATTTT - TRBJ2-3 14 - TRBV19
CASSELVSGGPEETQYF TGTGCCAGCAGTGAATTGGTTAGCGGGGGGCCAGAAGAGACCCAGTACTTC once TRBJ2-5 17 TRBD2 TRBV25-1
CAGGGESTPLHF TGTGCCGGGGGGGGAGAATCGACACCCCTCCACTTT once TRBJ1-6 12 - TRBV2
CSASRTSGIEQYF TGCAGTGCTAGTCGGACTAGCGGGATCGAGCAGTACTTC - TRBJ2-7 13 TRBD2 TRBV20-1
CASSHTGVEYYGYTF TGTGCCAGCAGTCATACAGGGGTTGAGTACTATGGCTACACCTTC - TRBJ1-2 15 TRBD1 TRBV6-6
CASSSPSLAGGVEQYF TGTGCCAGCAGTTCCCCCTCACTAGCGGGGGGCGTTGAGCAGTACTTC - TRBJ2-7 16 TRBD2 TRBV28
CASSPWTSGAYNEQFF TGTGCCAGCTCACCTTGGACTAGCGGGGCCTACAATGAGCAGTTCTTC - TRBJ2-1 16 TRBD2 TRBV18
CATGGDTDNEQFF TGTGCCACCGGTGGAGATACGGACAATGAGCAGTTCTTC - TRBJ2-1 13 - TRBV24-1
CAWSLDSATNEKLFF TGTGCCTGGAGTCTAGATAGTGCAACTAATGAAAAACTGTTTTTT - TRBJ1-4 15 - TRBV30
CASSPPGGLGGYEQYF TGTGCCAGCAGCCCCCCCGGTGGCCTGGGAGGGTACGAGCAGTACTTC - TRBJ2-7 16 TRBD2 TRBV7-6